The rows below give T cell receptor beta chains drawn from one sample of a study of PD-L1 blockade in urothelial cancer. Produced via immunoSEQ multiplex PCR; TCRdb's table is partial and in-frame only. The data show 95,000 or so clones, around 90% seen once. Sequences were derived from PBMCs, sampled around atezolizumab (anti-PD-L1) treatment. The receptors come from a man in his sixties with urothelial cancer. The CDR3 runs from the conserved cysteine through the conserved F or W. The order of the fields is V gene, D gene, clone size, J gene, CDR3 DNA, CDR3 protein. A D gene is named only where the DNA matches it firmly. Not every row has a clone size; where given, it reads once, few, many or a size class.

v_call: TRBV2
d_call: TRBD1
clone_size: NA
j_call: TRBJ1-4
cdr3_nt: TGTGCCAGCAATCTGGGACAGCGTAATGAAAAACTGTTTTTT
cdr3_aa: CASNLGQRNEKLFF

v_call: TRBV27
d_call: NA
clone_size: NA
j_call: TRBJ2-1
cdr3_nt: TGTGCCAGCGGGAGGAGCTCCTACAATGAGCAGTTCTTC
cdr3_aa: CASGRSSYNEQFF

v_call: TRBV4-2
d_call: TRBD1
clone_size: once
j_call: TRBJ2-7
cdr3_nt: TGTGCCAGCAGCCAGGGACAGGGGGCATACGAGCAGTACTTC
cdr3_aa: CASSQGQGAYEQYF

v_call: TRBV5-4
d_call: NA
clone_size: NA
j_call: TRBJ1-2
cdr3_nt: TGTGCCAGCAGCTTGGATCAGGTACTCGACTATGGCTACACCTTC
cdr3_aa: CASSLDQVLDYGYTF

v_call: TRBV12-5
d_call: NA
clone_size: NA
j_call: TRBJ2-1
cdr3_nt: TGTGCTAGGGAGTGGGTAGGTGGCAATGAGCAGTTCTTC
cdr3_aa: CAREWVGGNEQFF

v_call: TRBV7-8
d_call: TRBD2
clone_size: NA
j_call: TRBJ2-7
cdr3_nt: TGTGCCAGCAGGGGACTAGCGGGGACCTACGAGCAGTACTTC
cdr3_aa: CASRGLAGTYEQYF

v_call: TRBV9
d_call: NA
clone_size: NA
j_call: TRBJ2-5
cdr3_nt: TGTGCCAGCAGCCAAGCAGGGGGAGGACAAGAGACCCAGTACTTC
cdr3_aa: CASSQAGGGQETQYF

v_call: TRBV29-1
d_call: TRBD2
clone_size: NA
j_call: TRBJ2-3
cdr3_nt: TGCAGCGCCCCGATGGCGGGGGGCACCAATACGCAGTATTTT
cdr3_aa: CSAPMAGGTNTQYF

v_call: TRBV5-4
d_call: NA
clone_size: NA
j_call: TRBJ1-1
cdr3_nt: TGTGCCAGCAGCCCACAGGCGCTGAACACTGAAGCTTTCTTT
cdr3_aa: CASSPQALNTEAFF

v_call: TRBV29-1
d_call: NA
clone_size: NA
j_call: TRBJ2-7
cdr3_nt: TGCAGCGTTATTAGCGACGAGCAGTACTTC
cdr3_aa: CSVISDEQYF

v_call: TRBV10-3
d_call: NA
clone_size: few
j_call: TRBJ2-2
cdr3_nt: TGTGCCTCCCAAGGGGCCTCCTCGAACACCGGGGAGCTGTTTTTT
cdr3_aa: CASQGASSNTGELFF